These 12 T cell receptor beta chains were sequenced from one sample in a study of CD4 T cells in relation to SARS-CoV-2 and coronaviruses. Unexposed donor CD4+ T cells date from about 2011-2018, before the COVID-19 pandemic. The cells were cultured for approximately ten days before CD4+ T cells were isolated. The data were produced by immunoSEQ multiplex PCR, yet TCRdb's version contains in-frame clones alone and is incomplete. The data hold about 12,000 clones, with roughly 65% observed a single time. For these receptors, no antigen is known. Sequenced sample: CD4+ T cells from PBMCs, cultured in vitro. Receptor source: a human donor in good health.

The J gene is TRBJ1-6, the V gene TRBV30, with D perhaps TRBD1 (5 bases). Germline CDR1 GTSNPN, CDR2 SVGIG (reference sequence). Trimming shortened V by 0 bases and J by 10 bases, and 13 bases separated the two germline ends. The CDR3 covers 14 residues. CDR3: CAWSVAGSRSPLHF. DNA of the CDR3: TGTGCCTGGAGTGTCGCAGGGTCACGCTCACCCCTCCACTTT.

This clone was observed a few times. V usage is TRBV6-4 and J usage is TRBJ2-2; 9 bases fit TRBD1. The V and J ends lost 9 bases and 3 bases, in that order; junction bases with no gene match: 8. Germline V gene lookup returns CDR1 MRHNA and CDR2 SNTAGT. The CDR3 is 15 residues long. In DNA, the CDR3 is TGTGCCAGTACACCGGGACAGGGAGACACCGGGGAGCTGTTTTTT. Translation gives CASTPGQGDTGELFF.

The rearrangement joins TRBV28 to TRBJ2-7; D is perhaps TRBD1 (5 bases). Trimming took off 6 bases at V and 5 bases at J, with 8 bases between the two ends. The germline V gene encodes CDR1 MDHEN and CDR2 SYDVKM. The CDR3 is made up of 11 amino acids. The CDR3 DNA is TGTGCCAGCAGACGGACACACGAGCAGTACTTC. Its translation: CASRRTHEQYF.

CDR3 loop: CASSLTGQVSNQPQHF. The CDR3 DNA sequence: TGTGCCAGTAGCCTAACGGGACAGGTTAGCAATCAGCCCCAGCATTTT. V and J are TRBV19 and TRBJ1-5; 8 bases line up with TRBD1. The V and J ends lost 6 bases and 0 bases, in that order; junction bases with no gene match: 7. CDR1 LNHDA and CDR2 SQIVND come from the germline V gene (reference sequence). CDR3 size: 16 residues.

V gene TRBV28 combines with J gene TRBJ1-5, with unresolved D. Trimming took off 5 bases at V and 2 bases at J, with 10 bases between the two ends. Germline CDR1 is MDHEN and CDR2 is SYDVKM. The CDR3 covers 14 residues. The CDR3 DNA reads as TGTGCCAGCAGTGCGGACCTTGGCAATCAGCCCCAGCATTTT. Protein sequence: CASSADLGNQPQHF. Using reference TRBV28 and TRBJ1-5 for the parts outside the CDR3, the full variable domain is DVKVTQSSRYLVKRTGEKVFLECVQDMDHENMFWYRQDPGLGLRLIYFSYDVKMKEKGDIPEGYSVSREKKERFSLILESASTNQTSMYLCASSADLGNQPQHFGDGTRLSIL.

This chain joins TRBV3-1 (or the pseudogene TRBV3-2) and TRBJ1-6; no firm D call. Trimming removed 3 bases from V and 5 bases from J, with 11 bases in between. Germline lookup yields CDR1 LGHDT and CDR2 YNNKEL (reference sequence). The CDR3 is 15 residues long. The CDR3 DNA sequence: TGTGCCAGCAGCCACGGTGAAAGAAATAATTCACCCCTCCACTTT. Translation: CASSHGERNNSPLHF.

The chain carries TRBV5-5 and TRBJ2-6; tentatively, D is TRBD2 (5 bases). The V end was cut by 0 bases, the J end by 9 bases, with 10 bases between. The germline V gene encodes CDR1 SGHKS and CDR2 YYEKEE (reference sequence). The CDR3 totals 14 residues. The CDR3 region is CASSLDSTSNVLTF. Here the CDR3 DNA reads TGTGCCAGCAGCTTGGATTCTACTAGCAACGTCCTGACTTTC.

V usage is TRBV3-1 (or the pseudogene TRBV3-2) and J usage is TRBJ1-1; the D is unclear. Trimming stripped 3 bases from V and 0 bases from J, with 8 bases between. The CDR3 is 14 amino acids. Germline values: CDR1 LGHDT, CDR2 YNNKEL (reference sequence). CDR3 loop: CASSQAQVNTEAFF. Here the CDR3 DNA reads TGTGCCAGCAGCCAGGCTCAAGTGAACACTGAAGCTTTCTTT.

This clone was seen a few times. V is TRBV7-3 and J is TRBJ2-3; 9 positions agree with TRBD2. The CDR3 totals 14 residues. V shed 6 bases and J 2 bases; nucleotides not matched to a gene: 3. Germline assignment: CDR1 SGHTA and CDR2 FQGTGA. CDR3 in DNA: TGTGCCAGCAGTCTAGCGGGGTTCACAGATACGCAGTATTTT. Amino acid sequence: CASSLAGFTDTQYF.

This clone has more than one count but fewer than ten. V gene TRBV5-1 combines with J gene TRBJ2-1; TRBD1 agrees at 7 bases. Trimming removed 3 bases from V and 3 bases from J; junction bases left unmatched: 6. This CDR3 spans 15 amino acids. Germline V lookup: CDR1 SGHRS, CDR2 YFSETQ. This chain's CDR3 is CASSSETGLYNEQFF. In nucleotides, the CDR3 is TGCGCCAGCAGCTCGGAGACAGGGCTCTACAATGAGCAGTTCTTC. The full variable domain, its missing parts supplied by reference TRBV5-1 and TRBJ2-1, is KAGVTQTPRYLIKTRGQQVTLSCSPISGHRSVSWYQQTPGQGLQFLFEYFSETQRNKGNFPGRFSGRQFSNSRSEMNVSTLELGDSALYLCASSSETGLYNEQFFGPGTRLTVL.

The gene calls are TRBV3-1 (or the pseudogene TRBV3-2) and TRBJ1-1; TRBD1 aligns across 7 bases. Germline V gene lookup returns CDR1 LGHDT and CDR2 YNNKEL (reference sequence). The CDR3 consists of 15 residues. The trim removed 4 bases at V and 10 bases at J, leaving 15 bases unmatched. This CDR3 reads CASSPTTGTASVAFF. CDR3 nucleotide sequence: TGTGCCAGCAGCCCTACAACCGGGACAGCAAGCGTAGCTTTCTTT.

V gene TRBV2 combines with J gene TRBJ2-7; 7 positions agree with TRBD1. The CDR3 spans 13 residues. From germline, CDR1 is SNHLY and CDR2 FYNNEI. With V trimmed by 5 bases and J by 6 bases, 7 bases remained unmatched. The CDR3 nucleotides are TGTGCCAGCAGTTTGACAGGGTCCCTCGAGCAGTACTTC. Protein: CASSLTGSLEQYF. Full variable domain (outside the CDR3, taken from reference TRBV2 and TRBJ2-7): EPEVTQTPSHQVTQMGQEVILRCVPISNHLYFYWYRQILGQKVEFLVSFYNNEISEKSEIFDDQFSVERPDGSNFTLKIRSTKLEDSAMYFCASSLTGSLEQYFGPGTRLTVT.